The rows below give T cell receptor beta chains drawn from one sample of a study of T-cell memory formation after mild COVID-19. MiXCR, run by TCRdb on the 5' RACE reads, gives a single entry per CDR3 protein. The repertoire holds under 550,000 distinct CDR3 sequences, with roughly 18% as singletons. The sample consisted of PBMCs or a T cell subset sorted from them (not recorded which). The receptors stem from a man aged 18 to 30 who had mild COVID-19 (a few samples of this study predate the infection). Cell type and time point are not known. The CDR3 runs from the conserved cysteine through the conserved F or W. D genes are given only for firm matches. The listing skips clone size in some rows; elsewhere it reads once, few, many or a size class.

NA,NA,TRBJ2-4,TRBV7-2,CASSSPIGGIQYF,TGTGCCAGCAGCTCCCCCATAGGGGGCATTCAGTACTTC
NA,few,TRBJ2-3,TRBV20-1,CSARDPRLGGVDTQYF,TGCAGTGCTAGAGATCCCCGACTAGGCGGAGTAGATACGCAGTATTTT
NA,many,TRBJ2-5,TRBV7-3,CASSLKGGRWETQYF,TGTGCCAGCAGCTTAAAGGGGGGCCGATGGGAGACCCAGTACTTC
NA,NA,TRBJ1-2,TRBV29-1,CSVSTTRGYGYTF,TGCAGCGTCTCTACCACCCGGGGCTATGGCTACACCTTC
TRBD1,few,TRBJ2-3,TRBV12-3/TRBV12-4,CASSAIPTGTSTDTQYF,TGTGCCAGCAGTGCGATCCCGACAGGGACCTCCACAGATACGCAGTATTTT
NA,NA,TRBJ2-3,TRBV4-2,CASSQGVGGAVDTQYF,TGTGCCAGCAGCCAAGGGGTCGGCGGGGCCGTTGATACGCAGTATTTT
TRBD1,NA,TRBJ1-1,TRBV3-1,CASSSGGANTEAFF,TGTGCCAGCAGCTCAGGGGGCGCGAATACTGAAGCTTTCTTT
TRBD1,NA,TRBJ1-5,TRBV7-2,CASSLNRGVQPQHF,TGTGCCAGCAGCTTAAACAGGGGAGTTCAGCCCCAGCATTTT
NA,few,TRBJ2-1,TRBV3-1,CASSQEISSYNEQFF,TGTGCCAGCAGCCAAGAGATTAGCTCCTACAATGAGCAGTTCTTC
NA,NA,TRBJ2-5,TRBV12-3/TRBV12-4,CASSVGRLDRYQETQYF,TGTGCCAGCAGTGTAGGCAGACTAGATAGGTACCAAGAGACCCAGTACTTC
NA,few,TRBJ2-1,TRBV19,CASSGGQYNEQFF,TGTGCCAGTAGTGGAGGCCAGTACAATGAGCAGTTCTTC
NA,NA,TRBJ1-1,TRBV18,CASSPRDTGLNTEAFF,TGTGCCAGCTCACCACGGGACACAGGGTTGAACACTGAAGCTTTCTTT
NA,NA,TRBJ1-1,TRBV9,CASSVEGVGYTEAFF,TGTGCCAGCAGCGTAGAGGGCGTAGGCTACACTGAAGCTTTCTTT
TRBD1,many,TRBJ1-5,TRBV27,CASSGTGGQPQHF,TGTGCCAGCAGTGGAACAGGGGGTCAGCCCCAGCATTTT
NA,few,TRBJ1-6,TRBV7-9,CASSLTGRGSPLHF,TGTGCCAGCAGCCTTACAGGGCGGGGTTCACCCCTCCACTTT
NA,once,TRBJ2-2,TRBV9,CASSVFLGTGELFF,TGTGCCAGCAGCGTTTTCCTCGGGACCGGGGAGCTGTTTTTT
TRBD1,NA,TRBJ1-2,TRBV5-4,CASSMDRGSGGYTF,TGTGCCAGCAGCATGGACAGGGGATCGGGCGGCTACACCTTC
NA,many,TRBJ2-2,TRBV27,CASSLLGGDGELFF,TGTGCCAGCAGTTTATTGGGTGGCGACGGGGAGCTGTTTTTT
TRBD2,NA,TRBJ2-7,TRBV20-1,CSARGPSGDFYEQYF,TGCAGTGCTAGAGGCCCTAGCGGGGATTTCTACGAGCAGTACTTC
NA,few,TRBJ1-5,TRBV2,CASMRGHNSNQPQHF,TGTGCCAGCATGAGGGGACACAATAGCAATCAGCCCCAGCATTTT
TRBD1,NA,TRBJ2-2,TRBV7-2,CASSRSGTGMLFF,TGTGCCAGCAGCCGGTCCGGGACAGGGATGTTGTTTTTT
NA,NA,TRBJ2-2,TRBV19,CASSIYDTTGELFF,TGTGCCAGTAGTATTTATGACACCACCGGGGAGCTGTTTTTT